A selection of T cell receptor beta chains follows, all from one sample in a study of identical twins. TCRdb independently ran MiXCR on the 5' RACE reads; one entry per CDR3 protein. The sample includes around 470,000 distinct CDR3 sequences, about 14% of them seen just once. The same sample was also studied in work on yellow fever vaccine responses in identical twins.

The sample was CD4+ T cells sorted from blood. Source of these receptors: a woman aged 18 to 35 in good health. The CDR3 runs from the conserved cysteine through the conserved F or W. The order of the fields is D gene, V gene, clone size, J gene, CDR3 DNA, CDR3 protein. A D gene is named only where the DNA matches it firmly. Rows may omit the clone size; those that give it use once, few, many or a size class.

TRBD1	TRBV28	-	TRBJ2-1	TGTGCCAGCAGTACCGCGGGGACAGGGTTCAATGAGCAGTTCTTC	CASSTAGTGFNEQFF
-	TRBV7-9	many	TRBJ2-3	TGTGCCAGCAGCCCTACGTCACGAGAGGGGGTAGCGGATACGCAGTATTTT	CASSPTSREGVADTQYF
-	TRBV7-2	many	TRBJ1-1	TGTGCCAGCAGCCTGAGTGCTAACACTGAAGCTTTCTTT	CASSLSANTEAFF
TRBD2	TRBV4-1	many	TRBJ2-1	TGCGCCAGCAGCCCGAGTCCGGGACTAGCGATCTACAATGAGCAGTTCTTC	CASSPSPGLAIYNEQFF
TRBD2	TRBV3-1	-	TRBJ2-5	TGTGCCAGCAGCCCACGATGGACTAGTGGGGAAGAGACCCAGTACTTC	CASSPRWTSGEETQYF
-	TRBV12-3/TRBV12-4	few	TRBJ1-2	TGTGCCAGCAGTTTTAGCGGGGGCTCTAACTATGGCTACACCTTC	CASSFSGGSNYGYTF
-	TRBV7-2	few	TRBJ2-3	TGTGCCAGCACCAGGGGCACAGATACGCAGTATTTT	CASTRGTDTQYF
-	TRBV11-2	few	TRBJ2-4	TGTGCCAGCAGTACCGGAAACATTCAGTACTTC	CASSTGNIQYF
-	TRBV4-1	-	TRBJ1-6	TGCGCCAGCAGCCAAGATTGGGGGAGCTCCTATAATTCACCCCTCCACTTT	CASSQDWGSSYNSPLHF
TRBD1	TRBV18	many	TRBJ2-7	TGTGCCAGCTCGCGGGGACAGGGGTACTACGAGCAGTACTTC	CASSRGQGYYEQYF
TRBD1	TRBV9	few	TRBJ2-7	TGTGCCAGCAGCGTAGAGACAGGGGGCTTTTACGAGCAGTACTTC	CASSVETGGFYEQYF
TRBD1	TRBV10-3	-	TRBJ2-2	TGTGCCATCAGTATGACAGGGGTGGGCACCGGGGAGCTGTTTTTT	CAISMTGVGTGELFF
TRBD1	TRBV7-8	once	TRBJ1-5	TGTGCCAGCAGCTTACAGGGGGCGGACAATCAGCCCCAGCATTTT	CASSLQGADNQPQHF
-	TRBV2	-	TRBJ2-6	TGTGCCAGCTGCCAACGGAGCTCTGGGGCCAACGTCCTGACTTTC	CASCQRSSGANVLTF
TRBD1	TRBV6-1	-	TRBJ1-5	TGTGCCAGCAACTCAGGACAGGGAAATCAGCCCCAGCATTTT	CASNSGQGNQPQHF
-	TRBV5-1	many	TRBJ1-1	TGCGCCAGCAGCTTTTTGTGGGACACTGAAGCTTTCTTT	CASSFLWDTEAFF
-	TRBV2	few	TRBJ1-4	TGTGCCAGCAGTGCTGAGGGGACGGTTGGAGAAAAACTGTTTTTT	CASSAEGTVGEKLFF
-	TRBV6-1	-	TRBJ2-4	TGTGCCAGTTGCAGGGGCGAATTCGCCAAAAACATTCAGTACTTC	CASCRGEFAKNIQYF
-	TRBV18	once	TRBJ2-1	TGTGCCAGCTCGTCGACACGTACCCTGGGGGTCAATAATGAGCAGTTCTTC	CASSSTRTLGVNNEQFF
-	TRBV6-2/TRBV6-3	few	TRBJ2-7	TGTGCCAGCAGTCAATGGGGACGATCGCAGTACGAGCAGTACTTC	CASSQWGRSQYEQYF
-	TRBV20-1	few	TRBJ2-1	TGCAGTGCTAGCGGGAGTAGGTACAATGAGCAGTTCTTC	CSASGSRYNEQFF
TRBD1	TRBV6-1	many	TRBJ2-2	TGTGCCAGCAGAACCAGGACAGGGGGCAGTAACACCGGGGAGCTGTTTTTT	CASRTRTGGSNTGELFF
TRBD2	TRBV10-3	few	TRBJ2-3	TGTGCCATCAGTGAGAATCGGGCTAGCGGGGGCGCAGATACGCAGTATTTT	CAISENRASGGADTQYF
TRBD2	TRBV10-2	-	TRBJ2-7	TGCGCCAGCACGGGGGGGGGCCACGAGCAGTACTTC	CASTGGGHEQYF
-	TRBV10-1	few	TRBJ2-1	TGCGCCAGCAGTGGATCTGGGGAGCCAGTTAACAATGAGCAGTTCTTC	CASSGSGEPVNNEQFF
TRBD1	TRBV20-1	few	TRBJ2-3	TGCAGTGCTAGAGACGCGACAGGGGTGGCTCAGGATACGCAGTATTTT	CSARDATGVAQDTQYF
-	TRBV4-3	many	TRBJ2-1	TGCGCCAGCAGCCGAAGCGATGAGCAGTTCTTC	CASSRSDEQFF
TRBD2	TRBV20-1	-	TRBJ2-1	TGCAGTGCTAGGCGTACTAGCGGGTCCAACAATGAGCAGTTCTTC	CSARRTSGSNNEQFF
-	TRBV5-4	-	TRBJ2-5	TGTGCCAGCAGCTCCACTATAGCGCGTCAAGAGACCCAGTACTTC	CASSSTIARQETQYF
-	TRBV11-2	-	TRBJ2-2	TGTGCCAGCAACCAGGGTGGCACCGGGGAGCTGTTTTTT	CASNQGGTGELFF
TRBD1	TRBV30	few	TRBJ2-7	TGTGCCTGGGATCCGACAGGGGAACAGTACGAGCAGTACTTC	CAWDPTGEQYEQYF
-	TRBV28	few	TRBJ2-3	TGTGCCAGCACGTCCCACCCGGGGGTAACAGATACGCAGTATTTT	CASTSHPGVTDTQYF
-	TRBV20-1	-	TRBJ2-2	TGCAGTGCTACTCTCCTGGAGGAAACCGGGGAGCTGTTTTTT	CSATLLEETGELFF
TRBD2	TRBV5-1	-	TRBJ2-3	TGCGCCAGCAGCTTGGATACGACTAGCGGGGCCACAGATACGCAGTATTTT	CASSLDTTSGATDTQYF
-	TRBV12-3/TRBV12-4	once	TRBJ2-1	TGTGCCAGCAGTTTAAAGACTGGCATTGACAATGAGCAGTTCTTC	CASSLKTGIDNEQFF
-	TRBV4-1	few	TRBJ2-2	TGCGCCAGCAGCCGGCAGGCCCCCGGGGAGCTGTTTTTT	CASSRQAPGELFF
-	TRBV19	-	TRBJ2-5	TGTGCCAGTAGTACCATCGGGTCCAGGGAGACCCAGTACTTC	CASSTIGSRETQYF
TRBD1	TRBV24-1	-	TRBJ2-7	TGTGCCACCAGTGACCAAGGACAGGGGTTGTACGAGCAGTACTTC	CATSDQGQGLYEQYF
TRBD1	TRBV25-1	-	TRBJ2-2	TGTGCCACTCGGGACAGGACCGCCGGGGAGCTGTTTTTT	CATRDRTAGELFF
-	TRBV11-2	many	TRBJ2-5	TGTGCCAGCAGCTTCCGGCTAGCTATAGATACCCAGTACTTC	CASSFRLAIDTQYF
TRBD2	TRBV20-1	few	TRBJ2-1	TGCAGTGCTCTATCGAGCGGGAGGGCCGGAGAGCAGTTCTTC	CSALSSGRAGEQFF
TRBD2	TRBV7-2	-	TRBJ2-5	TGTGCCAGCAGCTTAGGCGGGGGGGAAAAAGAGACCCAGTACTTC	CASSLGGGEKETQYF
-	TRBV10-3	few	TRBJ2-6	TGTGCCATCAGTGACTTTGCCGACAGCTCTGGGGCCAACGTCCTGACTTTC	CAISDFADSSGANVLTF
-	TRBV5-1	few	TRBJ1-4	TGCGCCAGCAGCGAGACAGCGGTCCTAAATGAAAAACTGTTTTTT	CASSETAVLNEKLFF
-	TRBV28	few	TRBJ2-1	TGTGCCAGCAGAGACGCGACAGGACCCTACAATGAGCAGTTCTTC	CASRDATGPYNEQFF
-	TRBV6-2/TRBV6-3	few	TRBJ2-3	TGTGCCAGCAGTTACAGGGGCAACTTTAGGACGCAGTATTTT	CASSYRGNFRTQYF
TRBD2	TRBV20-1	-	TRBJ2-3	TGCAGTGCCCATTCCATCGGGAGGAGCACAGATACGCAGTATTTT	CSAHSIGRSTDTQYF
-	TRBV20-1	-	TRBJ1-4	TGCAGTGCTAGAGGACGGGGAAAACTGTTTTTT	CSARGRGKLFF
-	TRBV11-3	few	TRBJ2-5	TGTGCCAGCAGCAACGGACAGAAAGAGACCCAGTACTTC	CASSNGQKETQYF
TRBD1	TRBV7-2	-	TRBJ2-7	TGTGCCAGCAGCCGTGGGACAGGGGTAGGTGAGCAGTACTTC	CASSRGTGVGEQYF
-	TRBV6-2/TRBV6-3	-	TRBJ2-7	TGTGCCAGCAGTTGGGGACGGAGCTACGAGCAGTACTTC	CASSWGRSYEQYF
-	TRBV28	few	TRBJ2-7	TGTGCCAGCAGTCGTGGGACAAGGTTATACGAGCAGTACTTC	CASSRGTRLYEQYF
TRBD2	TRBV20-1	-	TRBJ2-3	TGCAGTGCGTGGGACGGACGGGGGGTTACAGATACGCAGTATTTT	CSAWDGRGVTDTQYF
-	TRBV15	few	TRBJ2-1	TGTGCCACCAGCAGAGATCCTAGCGCTTACAATGAGCAGTTCTTC	CATSRDPSAYNEQFF
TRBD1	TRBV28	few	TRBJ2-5	TGTGCCAGCAGTCTCGCGTCAGGGGGCGCGGGGAGACAAGAGACCCAGTACTTC	CASSLASGGAGRQETQYF
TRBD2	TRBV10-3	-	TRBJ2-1	TGTGCCATCAGTGAGTCCCTTCCGGGGGGGCCGGCCAATGAGCAGTTCTTC	CAISESLPGGPANEQFF
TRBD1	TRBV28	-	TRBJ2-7	TGTGCCAGCAGCATCGGACAGGGCACCACCTACGAGCAGTACTTC	CASSIGQGTTYEQYF
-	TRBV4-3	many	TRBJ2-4	TGCGCCAGCAGCGTAGGTACCGGATTTCTAGGCAAAAACATTCAGTACTTC	CASSVGTGFLGKNIQYF
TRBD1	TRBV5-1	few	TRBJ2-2	TGCGCCAGCAGCTTGTCCTTAGGGGGCCTACAGGACACCGGGGAGCTGTTTTTT	CASSLSLGGLQDTGELFF
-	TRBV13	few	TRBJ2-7	TGTGCCAGCAGCCTGAGCGGCAGGGGGGGAAGGGAGCAGTACTTC	CASSLSGRGGREQYF